This TCR beta chain is drawn from a study of CD8 T cells in ankylosing spondylitis. TCRdb analysed the 5' RACE reads with MiXCR anew, one entry per CDR3 protein. Of approximately 200,000 distinct CDR3 sequences listed, over 10% are singletons. A remark on this clonotype: The target antigen is unknown.

The ends were cut back, 3 bases at V and 2 bases at J, with 13 bases in the middle. The germline CDR1 and CDR2 sequences are LNHDA and SQIVND (reference sequence). The CDR3 length is 15 residues. Findings of the study overall: Significant enrichment of disease-linked clones was reportedly seen in matched ankylosing spondylitis synovial fluid. What appeared characteristic of ankylosing spondylitis blood was a TCR beta motif of several highly homologous variants.

The sequence came from a male donor with ankylosing spondylitis or in good health (not recorded which). The chain combines TRBV19 with TRBJ1-2; D gene ambiguous. Source material: blood, either unsorted or a sorted T cell fraction (not recorded which). CDR3 DNA sequence: TGTGCCAGTAGTATCGAGAGCGCCGCCAACTATGGCTACACCTTC. This codes for CASSIESAANYGYTF.